The sequence of this TCR beta chain was determined in a study of blood T cell repertoires in COVID-19. Produced via immunoSEQ multiplex PCR; TCRdb's table is partial and in-frame only. The sample lists 200,000 to 250,000 clones, around 90% occurring once. This CDR3 contains 21 residues. The receptor was derived from a man aged 25-45 years who had recovered from COVID-19. The sequenced material came from PBMCs or T cells enriched from blood (not recorded which). The J gene is TRBJ1-2, the V gene TRBV21-1. TRBV21-1 is listed as a pseudogene. Written as DNA, the CDR3 is TGTGCCAGCAGCAAATCGGGAGGGGTTATAGGGGGACGCTTGCCCAACTATGGCTACACCTTC. Its protein is CASSKSGGVIGGRLPNYGYTF.